This TCR beta chain emerged from a study of T-cell reconstitution after alpha-beta-depleted transplantation in children. Looked up from germline, CDR1 is MNHEY and CDR2 is SMNVEV (reference sequence). The V segment lost 4 bases and the J segment 0 bases; nucleotides outside the gene matches: 6. The length of the CDR3 is 15 residues. Study results and limitations: Newly generated T cells supplied most T-cell counts and diversity one year post-transplant. Reportedly, roughly two months post-transplant, alpha-beta T cells arose from several hundred expanded graft clones. TCRbeta diversity was high at day 60 in some patients (a result of surviving recipient T cells and thymic progenitors).

Unique molecular identifiers were used to barcode this TCRbeta library. One entry per CDR3 protein results from TCRdb running MiXCR on the PCR reads. The sample holds 250,000 to 400,000 distinct CDR3 sequences, approximately 23% seen once. The sample holds a few counts of this clonotype. Antigen unknown. This TCR was sampled from a male patient under 18 who had a stem cell transplant for acute lymphoblastic leukemia, so the T cells may come from the graft donor. The sequencing used PBMCs, mostly from graft donor cells, collected 180 days after TCRalphabeta/CD19-depleted stem cell transplant. The chain carries TRBV27 and TRBJ2-7; TRBD2 aligns across 7 bases. The CDR3 coding sequence is TGTGCCAGCAGTTCCCCGGGAGGCCCCTCCTACGAGCAGTACTTC. This translates into CASSSPGGPSYEQYF.